Here is one TCR beta chain with its context. Positive CCR7 selection of CD45RO-negative cells yielded the naive CD8 cells, and terminally differentiated effector memory CD45RA+ cells were excluded. The CDR3 is 15 amino acids. CDR1 is MNHEY and CDR2 is SMNVEV in the germline V gene (reference sequence). V lost 5 bases and J lost 9; bases outside the gene matches: 6. The sample comes from a study of shared clonotypes between healthy human individuals. The assay was immunoSEQ multiplex PCR, and TCRdb's table has in-frame clones only and misses some. Among fewer than 850,000 clones listed, around 96% were seen once.

The genes are TRBV27 and TRBJ2-1; 14 nucleotides agree with TRBD2. Sequencing was done on a sample of naive CD8+ T cells sorted from blood. The receptor's source is a man aged 25-40 years in good health. As DNA, the CDR3 is TGTGCCAGCAGTCCCGGGACTAGCGGGAGTGGTGAGCAGTTCTTC. As protein: CASSPGTSGSGEQFF.